The present T cell receptor beta chain was sequenced within a study of tumor-infiltrating lymphocytes in primary liver carcinoma. Starting material of about 0.45 ug total RNA yielded TCR beta cDNA via a constant-region primer. Construction of TCR beta libraries relied on three successive nested multiplex PCR rounds employing slightly modified ARM-PCR. TCRdb passed the multiplex PCR reads through MiXCR, listing each CDR3 protein once. The data show about 74,000 distinct CDR3 sequences, over 60% seen once. Unsorted bulk tissue (about 20-30 mg) underwent RNA and DNA co-extraction. Notes on this clonotype: Its cognate antigen is unknown.

General study points: Compared with tumor region pairs, tumor-adjacent and tumor-blood pairs overlapped less.

The TCR comes from a man between 40 and 49 years old with primary liver carcinoma and hepatitis B virus infection. The sample taken for sequencing was liver tumor tissue from sampling region 4. Regarding subset: tumor region T4, right-lateral pole.

As DNA, the CDR3 is TGTGCCATCAGCTCAGGGGACGAACAAGAGACCCAGTACTTC. Encoded protein: CAISSGDEQETQYF. The chain joins TRBV10-3 to TRBJ2-5; D might be TRBD1 (6 bases). Trimming shortened V by 6 bases and J by 2 bases, and 13 bases separated the two germline ends. Germline lookup yields CDR1 ENHRY and CDR2 SYGVKD. CDR3 length: 14 residues.